These 17 T cell receptor beta chains were all obtained from the same sample, sequenced in a study of post-analysis software for immune sequencing data. Regarding the study as a whole: Patients used a few TRBV segments, including TRBV5-6, TRBV5-1 and TRBV20-1, more often than controls.

cDNA libraries of TCR beta carried unique molecular identifiers. TCRdb analysed the PCR reads with MiXCR anew, one entry per CDR3 protein. The repertoire holds roughly 540,000 distinct CDR3 sequences, with 34% as singletons. No antigen is known for these receptors. The sequencing input was blood. The receptors originated from a girl aged 2 to 17 with multiple sclerosis.

This clonotype was recorded many times. The J gene is TRBJ2-5, the V gene TRBV4-2; 11 nucleotides line up with TRBD2. CDR3 length: 17 residues. Trimming cost V 0 bases and J 1 base; bases outside gene matches: 4. Germline V gene sequence: CDR1 LGHNA, CDR2 YNFKEQ. For the CDR3, the DNA is TGTGCCAGCAGCCAAGATACGGGGACTAGCGGCCAAGAGACCCAGTACTTC. It codes for CASSQDTGTSGQETQYF.

The V call is TRBV20-1, the J call TRBJ2-5; TRBD2 agrees at 8 bases. The CDR3 is 13 amino acids. Unmatched junction bases numbered 6, after V lost 4 bases and J lost 5 bases. Germline-derived CDR1 and CDR2 are DFQATT and SNEGSKA (reference sequence). The CDR3 here is CSATGLGAETQYF. The DNA for the CDR3 is TGCAGTGCTACGGGACTAGGCGCGGAGACCCAGTACTTC.

This clonotype was detected many times. The J gene is TRBJ2-7, the V gene TRBV12-3 or TRBV12-4; D not certain. V was shortened by 5 bases and J by 5 bases, with 13 bases between the two germline ends. CDR3 length: 13 amino acids. The CDR3: CASSKTLGHEQYF. The CDR3 region has the DNA TGTGCCAGCAGTAAGACCCTGGGCCACGAGCAGTACTTC.

This clonotype has just a few counts. The gene calls are TRBV4-1 and TRBJ2-3; no reliable D call. Between the trimmed V and J ends, which lost 3 bases and 4 bases, there was a span of 8 bases. This CDR3 is 13 amino acids long. CDR1 and CDR2 (germline): MGHRA, YSYEKL. CDR3 bases: TGCGCCAGCAGCCAGTCACTCTCAGATACGCAGTATTTT. Translated: CASSQSLSDTQYF.

The chain joins TRBV5-1 to TRBJ1-2; D is possibly TRBD1 (5 bases). Trimming left V 4 bases short and J 4 bases short, with 17 bases between. This CDR3 contains 15 residues. Germline lookup yields CDR1 SGHRS and CDR2 YFSETQ. This CDR3 reads CASSGNYDSSYGYTF. The CDR3 DNA sequence: TGCGCCAGCAGCGGAAATTATGACAGTTCCTATGGCTACACCTTC.

This clonotype showed up just a few times. This CDR3 is CSAAPGLAYNEQFF. CDR3 nucleotides: TGCAGTGCCGCGCCGGGACTAGCCTACAATGAGCAGTTCTTC. The chain links TRBV20-1 to TRBJ2-1; 8 positions match TRBD2. The length of the CDR3 is 14 residues. The V and J ends lost 6 bases and 2 bases, in that order; junction bases with no gene match: 6. The germline V gene has CDR1 DFQATT and CDR2 SNEGSKA (reference sequence).

Here the CDR3 reads CASSPAQNTEAFF. Written as DNA, the CDR3 is TGTGCCAGCAGCCCGGCCCAGAACACTGAAGCTTTCTTT. J is TRBJ1-1 and V is TRBV12-3 or TRBV12-4; D is ambiguous. The CDR3 consists of 13 residues. The V end lost 6 bases, the J end lost 1 base, and 9 bases lay between the germline ends.

The chain uses TRBV11-2 and TRBJ2-3, with 9 bases fitting TRBD1. Germline V gene data show CDR1 as SGHAT and CDR2 as FQNNGV. With V trimmed by 5 bases and J by 4 bases, 4 bases remained unmatched. The CDR3 is 14 amino acids. The CDR3 spells CASSRGTGPDTQYF. The CDR3 DNA sequence: TGTGCCAGCAGCAGAGGGACAGGGCCAGATACGCAGTATTTT. Drawing the rest from reference TRBV11-2 and TRBJ2-3, the complete variable domain is EAGVAQSPRYKIIEKRQSVAFWCNPISGHATLYWYQQILGQGPKLLIQFQNNGVVDDSQLPKDRFSAERLKGVDSTLKIQPAKLEDSAVYLCASSRGTGPDTQYFGPGTRLTVL.

The chain is built from TRBV12-3 or TRBV12-4 and TRBJ2-1, with D unresolved. V was pared by 5 bases and J by 1 base, with 12 bases between. There are 15 residues in the CDR3. CDR3 in amino acids: CASSKVGRSYNEQFF. The DNA of the CDR3 is TGTGCCAGCAGTAAGGTGGGCCGTTCCTACAATGAGCAGTTCTTC.

There are a few counts of this clonotype. The rearrangement links TRBV20-1 to TRBJ1-2, with TRBD1 matching 10 bases. The CDR3 has 17 residues. Germline lookup yields CDR1 DFQATT and CDR2 SNEGSKA (reference sequence). The ends lost 0 bases at V and 3 bases at J; junction bases unmatched: 10. This CDR3 is CSAREPTGQGLYYGYTF. CDR3 nucleotide sequence: TGCAGTGCTAGAGAGCCTACGGGACAGGGGCTTTACTATGGCTACACCTTC.

This chain links TRBV5-6 with TRBJ1-2; 7 positions agree with TRBD1. Trimming cost V 0 bases and J 4 bases; bases outside gene matches: 9. CDR3 length: 16 amino acids. Germline values: CDR1 SGHDT, CDR2 YYEEEE. CDR3 amino acids: CASSLVGDSMSYGYTF. The CDR3 coding sequence is TGTGCCAGCAGCTTGGTAGGGGACAGTATGTCCTATGGCTACACCTTC.

The V call is TRBV5-1, the J call TRBJ2-3; D is perhaps TRBD1 or TRBD2 (5 bases each). CDR1 and CDR2 (germline): SGHRS, YFSETQ. V gave up 7 bases and J gave up 6 bases, with 21 bases separating them. The CDR3 is made up of 15 amino acids. The CDR3 coding sequence is TGCGCCAGCGGCTCCGGGGCCCCCTATGCGGATACGCAGTATTTT. This codes for CASGSGAPYADTQYF.

This sequence joins TRBV7-9 and TRBJ2-7, with a possible D match to TRBD2 (6 bases). Germline CDR1 is SEHNR and CDR2 is FQNEAQ (reference sequence). The CDR3 sequence is 18 residues long. Trimming removed 4 bases at V and 0 bases at J, with 22 bases between. The CDR3: CASSSRPGRGRSSYEQYF. The CDR3, as DNA: TGTGCCAGCAGCTCACGACCCGGGAGAGGGAGGAGCTCCTACGAGCAGTACTTC. The full variable domain, in which reference TRBV7-9 and TRBJ2-7 provide the parts outside the CDR3, is DTGVSQNPRHKITKRGQNVTFRCDPISEHNRLYWYRQTLGQGPEFLTYFQNEAQLEKSRLLSDRFSAERPKGSFSTLEIQRTEQGDSAMYLCASSSRPGRGRSSYEQYFGPGTRLTVT.

The rearrangement uses TRBV9 and TRBJ2-1, with 13 bases that match TRBD2. CDR3 length: 15 residues. The germline gives CDR1 SGDLS, CDR2 YYNGEE. V gave up 3 bases and J gave up 13 bases; unmatched junction bases: 10. The CDR3 region is CASSARLAGGLSQFF. The CDR3 DNA reads TGTGCCAGCAGCGCTCGACTAGCGGGGGGTTTGAGCCAGTTCTTC.

The chain links TRBV28 to TRBJ2-1; no firm D call. This CDR3 region has 12 residues. The V gene's germline CDR1 is MDHEN and CDR2 SYDVKM. Trimming cost V 1 base and J 10 bases, with 8 bases left between them. CDR3 protein: CASSLLGKEQFF. The CDR3 nucleotides are TGTGCCAGCAGTTTATTGGGGAAGGAGCAGTTCTTC. Variable domain in full (rest from reference TRBV28 and TRBJ2-1): DVKVTQSSRYLVKRTGEKVFLECVQDMDHENMFWYRQDPGLGLRLIYFSYDVKMKEKGDIPEGYSVSREKKERFSLILESASTNQTSMYLCASSLLGKEQFFGPGTRLTVL.

This clonotype has only a few counts. V and J are TRBV20-1 and TRBJ1-6; no clear D. Germline values: CDR1 DFQATT, CDR2 SNEGSKA (reference sequence). The germline V and J ends were trimmed by 0 bases and 1 base, with 13 bases remaining between them. The CDR3 runs 17 residues. The CDR3 is CSARDPNDGSYNSPLHF. Here the CDR3 DNA reads TGCAGTGCTAGAGACCCCAATGACGGGTCCTATAATTCACCCCTCCACTTT.

This clonotype was detected only a few times. The chain joins TRBV6-2 or TRBV6-3 to TRBJ2-7; D is possibly TRBD1 or TRBD2 (5 bases each). The CDR3 sequence is 16 residues long. Deletions cut 6 bases from V and 10 bases from J, with 28 bases between. The V gene's germline CDR1 is MNHEY and CDR2 SVGEGT. The CDR3 coding sequence is TGTGCCAGCAGAAGAAACGAGGGACCTCCGCACTTTGGCCAGTACTTC. This codes for CASRRNEGPPHFGQYF.